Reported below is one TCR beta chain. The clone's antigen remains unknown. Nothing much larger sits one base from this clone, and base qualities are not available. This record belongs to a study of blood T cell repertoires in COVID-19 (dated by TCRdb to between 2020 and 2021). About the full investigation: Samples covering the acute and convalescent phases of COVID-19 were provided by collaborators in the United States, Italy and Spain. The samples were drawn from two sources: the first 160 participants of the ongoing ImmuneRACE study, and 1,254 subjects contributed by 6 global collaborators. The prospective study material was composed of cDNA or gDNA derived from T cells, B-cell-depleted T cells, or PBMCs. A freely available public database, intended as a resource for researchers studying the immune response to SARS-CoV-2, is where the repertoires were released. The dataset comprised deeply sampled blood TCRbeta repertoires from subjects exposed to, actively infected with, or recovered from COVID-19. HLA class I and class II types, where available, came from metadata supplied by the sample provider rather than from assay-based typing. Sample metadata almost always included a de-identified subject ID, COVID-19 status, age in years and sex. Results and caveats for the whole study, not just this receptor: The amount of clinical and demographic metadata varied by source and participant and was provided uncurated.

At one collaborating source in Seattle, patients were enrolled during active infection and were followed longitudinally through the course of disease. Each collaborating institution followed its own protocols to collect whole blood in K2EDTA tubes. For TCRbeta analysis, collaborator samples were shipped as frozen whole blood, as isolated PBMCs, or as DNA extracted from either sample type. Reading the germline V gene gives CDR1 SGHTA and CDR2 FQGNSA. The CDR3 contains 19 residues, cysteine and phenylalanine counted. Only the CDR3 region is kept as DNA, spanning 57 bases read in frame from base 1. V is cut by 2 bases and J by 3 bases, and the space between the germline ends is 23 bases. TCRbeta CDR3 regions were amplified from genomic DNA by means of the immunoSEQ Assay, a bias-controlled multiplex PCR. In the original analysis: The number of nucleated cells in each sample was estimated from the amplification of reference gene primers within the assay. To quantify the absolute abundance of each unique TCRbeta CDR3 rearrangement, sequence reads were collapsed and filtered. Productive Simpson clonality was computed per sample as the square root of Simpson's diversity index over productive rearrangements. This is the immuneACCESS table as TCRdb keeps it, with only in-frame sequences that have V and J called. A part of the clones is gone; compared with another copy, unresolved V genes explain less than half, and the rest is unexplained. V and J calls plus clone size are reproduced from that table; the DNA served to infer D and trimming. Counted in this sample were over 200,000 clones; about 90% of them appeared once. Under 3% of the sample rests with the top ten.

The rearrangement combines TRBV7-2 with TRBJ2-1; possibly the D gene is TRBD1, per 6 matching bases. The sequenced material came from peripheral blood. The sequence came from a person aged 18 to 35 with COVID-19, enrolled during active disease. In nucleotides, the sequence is TGTGCCAGCAGCTTAAGGGGGATGGGGAAAGACGCTATCTACAATGAGCAGTTCTTC. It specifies CASSLRGMGKDAIYNEQFF.